A single sample gave rise to the 9 T cell receptor beta chains below, sequenced in a study of cytomegalovirus exposure and HLA in healthy donors. 60 Vbeta and 13 Jbeta primers were used in PCR. Clones were sequenced by immunoSEQ multiplex PCR, and TCRdb holds only the in-frame ones, with some missing. The sample yields around 190,000 clones, approximately 86% seen once. What was sequenced was PBMCs. Every receptor here comes from a woman aged 25-40 years in good health and CMV-seronegative.

The CDR3 loop is CASSHQARGAYNEQFF. The CDR3 DNA follows: TGTGCCAGCAGCCACCAAGCGCGTGGAGCCTACAATGAGCAGTTCTTC. J is TRBJ2-1 and V is TRBV5-4; D gene unclear. V lost 4 bases and J 2 bases, leaving 16 bases between the germline ends. Germline CDR1 SGHNT, CDR2 YYREEE (reference sequence). CDR3 length: 16 amino acids.

The table lists this clone with a few counts. CDR3 protein: CASSRTGNQPQHF. In DNA, the CDR3 is TGTGCCAGCAGTAGGACAGGGAATCAGCCCCAGCATTTT. V and J are TRBV6-6 and TRBJ1-5, with 8 bases lining up with TRBD1. V lost 5 bases to trimming and J lost 4 bases; unmatched junction nucleotides: 1. Looked up from germline, CDR1 is MNHNY and CDR2 is SVGAGI (reference sequence). This CDR3 region has 13 residues.

The V call is TRBV29-1, the J call TRBJ2-5; 13 positions match TRBD2. CDR1 and CDR2 from the germline V gene are SQVTM and ANQGSEA. The length of the CDR3 is 15 residues. The V gene end was trimmed by 4 bases and the J gene end by 4 bases; junction bases not matched to a gene: 6. The CDR3 DNA follows: TGCAGCGTTGGCCGACTAGCGGGGGGCGGAGAGACCCAGTACTTC. As protein: CSVGRLAGGGETQYF.

As concerns this clone: The sample holds other DNA sequences that translate to the same CDR3. This sequence joins TRBV5-4 and TRBJ2-5; the D is unclear. The V gene's germline CDR1 is SGHNT and CDR2 YYREEE (reference sequence). The ends were cut back, 0 bases at V and 2 bases at J, with 5 bases in the middle. CDR3 length: 13 residues. The CDR3 spells CASSLDLQETQYF. The DNA for the CDR3 is TGTGCCAGCAGCTTGGATCTTCAAGAGACCCAGTACTTC. The variable domain in full, with the rest retrieved from reference TRBV5-4 and TRBJ2-5, is ETGVTQSPTHLIKTRGQQVTLRCSSQSGHNTVSWYQQALGQGPQFIFQYYREEENGRGNFPPRFSGLQFPNYSSELNVNALELDDSALYLCASSLDLQETQYFGPGTRLLVL.

V gene TRBV7-2 combines with J gene TRBJ2-1, with TRBD2 matching 12 bases. CDR1 is SGHTA, CDR2 FQGNSA, per germline. J lost 7 bases, V lost 5 bases, and 9 bases had no gene match. This CDR3 is built from 16 residues. The CDR3 region has the DNA TGTGCCAGCAGCAGCCTAGCGGGGGGGGGTAGGAATGAGCAGTTCTTC. Translation gives CASSSLAGGGRNEQFF.

V gene TRBV27 combines with J gene TRBJ2-4, with 7 bases fitting TRBD2. Germline loops: CDR1 MNHEY, CDR2 SMNVEV (reference sequence). V lost 2 bases to trimming and J lost 7 bases; unmatched junction nucleotides: 2. The CDR3 runs to 13 residues. CDR3 coding DNA: TGTGCCAGCAGTTTAGGACTAGATAACATTCAGTACTTC. Protein product: CASSLGLDNIQYF.

V gene TRBV2 combines with J gene TRBJ1-4; 8 nucleotides line up with TRBD1. The CDR3 consists of 14 residues. CDR1 and CDR2 from the germline V gene are SNHLY and FYNNEI. Trimming cost V 5 bases and J 8 bases; bases outside gene matches: 7. CDR3 protein: CASSMTGEREKLFF. The CDR3 coding sequence is TGTGCCAGCAGTATGACAGGGGAAAGGGAAAAACTGTTTTTT.

V usage is TRBV7-9 and J usage is TRBJ2-3, with TRBD2 matching 7 bases. CDR1 is SEHNR and CDR2 is FQNEAQ in the germline V gene (reference sequence). This CDR3 has 18 amino acids. J gave up 6 bases and V 5 bases, and 20 bases lay outside the gene matches. For the CDR3, the DNA is TGTGCCAGCAGCCCGGCGGGGGTGTGGGCTAGCACAGATGATACGCAGTATTTT. It specifies CASSPAGVWASTDDTQYF.

V gene TRBV27 combines with J gene TRBJ2-1; possibly TRBD2 for D (5 bases). Trimming left V 2 bases short and J 2 bases short, with 10 bases between. Germline V gives CDR1 MNHEY, CDR2 SMNVEV (reference sequence). This CDR3 has 15 amino acids. CDR3 sequence: CASSLRRGTYNEQFF. The CDR3 DNA sequence: TGTGCCAGCAGTTTACGGCGAGGGACCTACAATGAGCAGTTCTTC.